Presented here are 9 T cell receptor beta chains from one specimen sequenced in a study of T cell responses to AZD1222 COVID-19 vaccine. Using immunoSEQ multiplex PCR, the repertoire was profiled, and TCRdb retains in-frame clones only, with some absent. There are around 120,000 clones in the sample; around 80% occur only once, and 27% lies in the top ten. Sequenced here: peripheral blood, sampled 28 days after the second AZD1222 dose. The receptor set was obtained from an adult who received the AZD1222 COVID-19 vaccine.

The CDR3 protein is CASSLVGTGGSETQYF. The CDR3, as DNA: TGTGCCAGCAGCTTAGTTGGGACAGGGGGTTCAGAGACCCAGTACTTC. The V call is TRBV7-2, the J call TRBJ2-5; TRBD1 aligns across 11 bases. The trim removed 1 base at V and 4 bases at J, leaving 5 bases unmatched. CDR1 and CDR2 from the germline V gene are SGHTA and FQGNSA. The CDR3 consists of 16 residues.

In this sample, this clone turned up a few times. This rearrangement joins TRBV5-1 to TRBJ2-3; 9 bases are a match to TRBD2. Trimming removed 4 bases from V and 4 bases from J; junction bases left unmatched: 10. The V gene's germline CDR1 is SGHRS and CDR2 YFSETQ. This CDR3 spans 16 amino acids. The CDR3: CASSGTRGGQSDTQYF. The CDR3 bases are TGCGCCAGCAGCGGTACGCGGGGGGGCCAGTCAGATACGCAGTATTTT.

The rearrangement links TRBV7-2 to TRBJ1-6; TRBD1 agrees at 9 bases. Trimming took 3 bases from V and 6 from J; bases not matched to a gene: 3. Germline-derived CDR1 and CDR2 are SGHTA and FQGNSA. The CDR3 is 15 amino acids. CDR3 nucleotides: TGTGCCAGCAGCTTGACAGGGGGGGGTAATTCACCCCTCCACTTT. Protein sequence: CASSLTGGGNSPLHF.

The chain is built from TRBV11-3 and TRBJ1-3; D is unresolved. The CDR3 loop spans 13 amino acids. Germline assignment: CDR1 SGHNT and CDR2 YENEEA. Trimming took off 4 bases at V and 4 bases at J, with 8 bases between the two ends. The CDR3 DNA reads TGTGCCAGCAGCTCGTCGTCGGGAAACACCATATATTTT. Protein sequence: CASSSSSGNTIYF.

The rearrangement links TRBV5-6 to TRBJ2-7; D possibly corresponds to TRBD1 (5 bases). Germline V CDR1 and CDR2: SGHDT, YYEEEE. The V and J ends lost 1 base and 4 bases respectively, with 15 bases between them. The CDR3 spans 15 residues. The DNA for the CDR3 is TGTGCCAGCAGCTTGAGGGTCAGGGCCCCTTACGAGCAGTACTTC. It specifies CASSLRVRAPYEQYF.

Worth noting for this clone: A read error may account for a junction end that differs from germline. The rearrangement joins TRBV7-7 to TRBJ2-3; TRBD2 agrees at 8 bases. The CDR3 loop spans 15 amino acids. Germline V gene sequence: CDR1 SSHAT, CDR2 FNYEAQ (reference sequence). CDR3 coding DNA: TGTGCTAGCAGCTTGGGCGGGGGGAACACAGATACGCAGTATTTT. This gives the protein CASSLGGGNTDTQYF.

The chain carries TRBV7-8 and TRBJ1-5; tentative D call: TRBD1 (5 bases). CDR3 length: 14 residues. V dropped 3 bases and J dropped 3 bases, with 9 bases sitting between them. Germline V gene data show CDR1 as SGHVS and CDR2 as FQNEAQ. In nucleotides, the CDR3 is TGTGCCAGCAGCTTTGAAGGGGTCAATCAGCCCCAGCATTTT. Translating it yields CASSFEGVNQPQHF.

The V call is TRBV28, the J call TRBJ1-3; 9 nucleotides line up with TRBD1. The germline CDR1 and CDR2 sequences are MDHEN and SYDVKM. The CDR3 is 16 residues long. V dropped 5 bases and J dropped 3; count of bases not matched to a gene: 8. As DNA, the CDR3 is TGTGCCAGCAGTACTAGGGGACAGGGAAATGGAAACACCATATATTTT. The encoded protein is CASSTRGQGNGNTIYF.

The rearrangement joins TRBV27 to TRBJ2-3; D call uncertain. Trimming left V 2 bases short and J 5 bases short, with 8 bases between. Germline CDR1 is MNHEY and CDR2 is SMNVEV (reference sequence). The CDR3 sequence is 13 residues long. The CDR3 sequence is CASSLIREDTQYF. Written as DNA, the CDR3 is TGTGCCAGCAGTTTAATTAGGGAAGATACGCAGTATTTT.